The entry below describes one TCR beta chain. This receptor's antigen is unknown. Per-base quality was not reported, and no clone a single base away is much larger than it. As encoded in the germline V gene, CDR1 is MDHEN while CDR2 is SYDVKM. The CDR3 goes from the cysteine to the phenylalanine over 15 residues. CDR3 DNA only is kept here, 45 bases in frame from base 1. Germline trimming amounts to 7 bases on V and 7 bases on J, with 13 as the count of junction bases outside the gene matches. This specimen belongs to a study of blood T cell repertoires in COVID-19 (dated by TCRdb to 2020 to 2021). For the wider study: Samples from collaborators originated in the United States, Italy and Spain and spanned both the acute and convalescent phases of COVID-19. The material from the prospective study consisted of cDNA or gDNA derived from T cells, B-cell-depleted T cells, or PBMCs. Deeply sampled blood TCRbeta repertoires from subjects exposed to, actively infected with, or recovered from COVID-19 were included in the dataset. A freely available public database, intended as a resource for researchers studying the immune response to SARS-CoV-2, is where the repertoires were released. The samples were drawn from the first 160 participants of the ongoing ImmuneRACE study and from 1,254 subjects provided by 6 global collaborators. Nearly every sample came with metadata listing a de-identified subject ID, COVID-19 status, age in years and sex. Where available, HLA class I and class II types were obtained from metadata supplied by the sample provider rather than from assay-based typing.

TCRbeta CDR3 regions were amplified from genomic DNA by means of the immunoSEQ Assay, a bias-controlled multiplex PCR. Per the source publication's procedure: The number of nucleated cells in each sample was estimated from the amplification of reference gene primers within the assay. To quantify the absolute abundance of each unique TCRbeta CDR3 rearrangement, sequence reads were collapsed and filtered. For each sample, productive Simpson clonality was calculated as the square root of Simpson's diversity index over productive rearrangements. As stored in TCRdb, this immuneACCESS dataset retains in-frame rearrangements with V and J assigned. A fraction of the clones does not appear; measured against another copy, unresolved V genes explain less than half of the discrepancy, and the remainder lacks a known reason. V and J calls and clone size are copied from that table; D and trimming were computed from the DNA. Counted in this sample were some 40,000 clones; 65% to 90% of them appeared once. The ten largest clonotypes hold 5.2% of the sample.

The full study reports these points: How much clinical and demographic metadata was included differed by source and by participant, and the metadata was provided uncurated.

Each collaborating institution followed its own protocols to collect whole blood in K2EDTA tubes. Collaborator samples were shipped for TCRbeta analysis as frozen whole blood, isolated PBMCs, or DNA extracted from either sample type. The sequence is built from TRBV28 and TRBJ2-1, with TRBD2 matching 7 junction bases. What was sequenced was peripheral blood. This sequence was found in a man aged 35 to 55 with active COVID-19. CDR3 region: CASTQTDGGGNEQFF. At the DNA level, the sequence is TGTGCCAGCACTCAAACGGATGGGGGAGGGAATGAGCAGTTCTTC.